This TCR beta chain derives from a study of technical replicates of blood from several donors. Assay: immunoSEQ multiplex PCR; the TCRdb copy retains only in-frame clones and omits some. Among 98,000 or so clones, approximately 94% were seen once, and the ten largest hold 0.23%. This clone was detected once. Sequencing used T cells isolated from PBMCs. The source is a human donor in good health.

The CDR3 loop reads CASSLEQGNTEAFF. CDR3 nucleotide sequence: TGTGCCAGCAGCTTAGAACAGGGGAACACTGAAGCTTTCTTT. The rearrangement links TRBV7-9 to TRBJ1-1, with a tentative D call TRBD1 (6 bases). CDR3 length: 14 amino acids. With 1 base removed from V and 1 base from J, the gap between germline ends came to 7 bases. Germline loops: CDR1 SEHNR, CDR2 FQNEAQ (reference sequence). The variable domain in full, with the rest retrieved from reference TRBV7-9 and TRBJ1-1, is DTGVSQNPRHKITKRGQNVTFRCDPISEHNRLYWYRQTLGQGPEFLTYFQNEAQLEKSRLLSDRFSAERPKGSFSTLEIQRTEQGDSAMYLCASSLEQGNTEAFFGQGTRLTVV.